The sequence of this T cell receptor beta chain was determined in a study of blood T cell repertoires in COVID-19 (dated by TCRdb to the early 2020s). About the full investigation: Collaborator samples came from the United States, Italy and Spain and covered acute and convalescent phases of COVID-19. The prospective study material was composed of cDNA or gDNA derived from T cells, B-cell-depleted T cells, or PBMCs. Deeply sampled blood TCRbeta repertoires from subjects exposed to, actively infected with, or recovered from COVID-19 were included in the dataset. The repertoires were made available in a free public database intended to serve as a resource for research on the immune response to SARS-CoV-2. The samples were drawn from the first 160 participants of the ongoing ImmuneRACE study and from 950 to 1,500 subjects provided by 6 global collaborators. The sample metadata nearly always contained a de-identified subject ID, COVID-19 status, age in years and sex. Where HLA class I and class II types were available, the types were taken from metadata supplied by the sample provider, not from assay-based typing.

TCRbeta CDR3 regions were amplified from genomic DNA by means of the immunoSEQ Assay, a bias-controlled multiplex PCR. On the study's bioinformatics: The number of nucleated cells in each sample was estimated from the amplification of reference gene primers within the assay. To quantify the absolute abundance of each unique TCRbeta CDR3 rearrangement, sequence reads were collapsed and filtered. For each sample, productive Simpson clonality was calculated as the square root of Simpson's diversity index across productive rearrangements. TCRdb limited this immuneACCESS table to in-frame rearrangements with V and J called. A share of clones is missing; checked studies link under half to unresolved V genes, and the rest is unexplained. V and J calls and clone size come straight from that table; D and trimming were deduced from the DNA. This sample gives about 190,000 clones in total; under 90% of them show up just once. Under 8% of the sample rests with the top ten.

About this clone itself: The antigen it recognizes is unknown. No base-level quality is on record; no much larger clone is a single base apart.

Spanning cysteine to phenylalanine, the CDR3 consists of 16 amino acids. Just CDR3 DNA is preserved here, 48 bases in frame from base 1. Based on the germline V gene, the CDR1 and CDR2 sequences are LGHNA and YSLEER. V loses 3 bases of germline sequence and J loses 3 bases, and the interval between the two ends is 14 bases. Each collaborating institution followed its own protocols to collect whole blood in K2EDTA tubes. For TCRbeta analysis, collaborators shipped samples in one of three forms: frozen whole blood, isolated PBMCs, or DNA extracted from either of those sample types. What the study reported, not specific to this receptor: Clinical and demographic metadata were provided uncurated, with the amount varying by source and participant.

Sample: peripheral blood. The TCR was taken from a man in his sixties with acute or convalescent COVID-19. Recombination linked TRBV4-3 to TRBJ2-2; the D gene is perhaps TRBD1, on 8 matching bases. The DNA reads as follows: TGCGCCAGCAGCCACCAGGGGGCGGGGGACACCGGGGAGCTGTTTTTT. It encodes CASSHQGAGDTGELFF.